The source of this T cell receptor (beta chain) is a study of blood T cell repertoires in COVID-19. Study-level background: Acute and convalescent COVID-19 specimens originated in the United States, Italy and Spain. The cDNA or gDNA used as material had been derived from T cells, B-cell-depleted T cells, or PBMCs.

Trimming at V came to 6 bases and at J to 3 bases, leaving 3 bases not matched to a gene. From germline, CDR1 is SGHTA and CDR2 FQGNSA. The CDR3 sequence is 15 residues long. As handled by the study authors: The assay estimated nucleated cells by amplifying reference gene primers. Produced via immunoSEQ multiplex PCR; TCRdb's table is partial and in-frame only. The V and J calls and the clone size are those of that table, but D and trimming were determined from the DNA. This sample has 65,000 to 75,000 clones, with 70% to 80% found just once. J is TRBJ2-3 and V is TRBV7-2; 13 bases map to TRBD2. This receptor was identified in a human donor in a cohort sampled during active COVID-19. Sequencing used peripheral blood. The CDR3, as DNA: TGTGCCAGCAGTCTGGGACTAGCGGGGACAGATACGCAGTATTTT. Encoded protein: CASSLGLAGTDTQYF.